This entry lists 9 T cell receptor beta chains sequenced from one sample in a study of CD8+ T cells in alopecia areata. Treatment denoted: oral pan-JAK inhibitor, 5-10 mg twice daily. cDNA serving as the sequencing template came from extracted, reverse transcribed RNA. Some clones are missing from TCRdb's copy, which holds only in-frame ones; the method was immunoSEQ multiplex PCR. The sample has approximately 140,000 clones, around 83% seen once. Sequencing used CD8+ T cells sorted from blood, obtained at week 4, from a patient treated with tofacitinib. The receptor set was obtained from a human donor with alopecia areata.

The gene calls are TRBV7-9 and TRBJ2-7; 12 positions agree with TRBD1. Per the germline V gene, CDR1 is SEHNR and CDR2 is FQNEAQ (reference sequence). Unmatched junction bases numbered 10, after V lost 4 bases and J lost 3 bases. The CDR3 is 17 amino acids. This CDR3 reads CASSSNSGTGGDYEQYF. As DNA, the CDR3 is TGTGCCAGCAGCTCGAATTCCGGGACAGGGGGCGACTACGAGCAGTACTTC.

Written as DNA, the CDR3 is TGTGCCAGCAGCCATCGACAGGGGGTCTACGAGCAGTACTTC. It is translated as CASSHRQGVYEQYF. This sequence joins TRBV7-9 and TRBJ2-7, with 9 bases lining up with TRBD1. J gave up 3 bases and V 5 bases, and 5 bases lay outside the gene matches. CDR3 length: 14 amino acids. Germline assignment: CDR1 SEHNR and CDR2 FQNEAQ (reference sequence).

The chain employs TRBV30 and TRBJ1-5; D unclear. Germline V CDR1 and CDR2: GTSNPN, SVGIG (reference sequence). V gave up 0 bases and J gave up 9 bases, with 12 bases separating them. The CDR3 extends over 13 amino acids. CDR3 DNA sequence: TGTGCCTGGAGTGTAAATCGGAAGGCGCCCCAGCATTTT. It translates to CAWSVNRKAPQHF.

V is TRBV29-1 and J is TRBJ2-3; no firm D call. CDR1 and CDR2 (germline): SQVTM, ANQGSEA. This CDR3 is 14 amino acids long. Deletions cut 3 bases from V and 5 bases from J, with 15 bases between. The CDR3 loop is CSVDMPTNQDTQYF. The CDR3 DNA follows: TGCAGCGTTGATATGCCTACGAACCAAGATACGCAGTATTTT.

The chain uses TRBV29-1 and TRBJ2-5; 11 bases map to TRBD1. V dropped 6 bases and J dropped 5; count of bases not matched to a gene: 2. The germline gives CDR1 SQVTM, CDR2 ANQGSEA. The CDR3 length is 12 residues. The CDR3 is CSVGTGGETQYF. CDR3 coding DNA: TGCAGCGTCGGGACAGGGGGGGAGACCCAGTACTTC. Using reference TRBV29-1 and TRBJ2-5 for the parts outside the CDR3, the full variable domain is SAVISQKPSRDICQRGTSLTIQCQVDSQVTMMFWYRQQPGQSLTLIATANQGSEATYESGFVIDKFPISRPNLTFSTLTVSNMSPEDSSIYLCSVGTGGETQYFGPGTRLLVL.

This clone occurred a few times. J is TRBJ2-1 and V is TRBV4-1, with 12 bases aligning to TRBD2. CDR1 is MGHRA and CDR2 is YSYEKL in the germline V gene. V gave up 2 bases and J gave up 4 bases; unmatched junction bases: 3. The CDR3 spans 16 residues. CDR3 loop: CASSQRGLAGYNEQFF. The DNA of the CDR3 is TGCGCCAGCAGCCAACGGGGACTAGCGGGTTACAATGAGCAGTTCTTC.

The chain carries TRBV29-1 and TRBJ2-2; D gene unclear. CDR1 is SQVTM and CDR2 is ANQGSEA in the germline V gene. The V and J ends lost 3 bases and 3 bases respectively, with 8 bases between them. This CDR3 spans 13 amino acids. The CDR3 is CSVDYGDTGELFF. The CDR3 region has the DNA TGCAGCGTTGATTACGGAGACACCGGGGAGCTGTTTTTT.

DNA for the CDR3: TGTGCCAGCAGTAGTTATGGGAGCTCCTACAATGAGCAGTTCTTC. The encoded protein is CASSSYGSSYNEQFF. V gene TRBV9 combines with J gene TRBJ2-1, with a possible D match to TRBD2 (5 bases). This CDR3 is built from 15 residues. Germline lookup yields CDR1 SGDLS and CDR2 YYNGEE. Trimming pared 5 bases from V and 0 bases from J, leaving 12 bases between.

This clone was seen once. The V gene is TRBV27, the J gene TRBJ2-7; D uncertain. The CDR3 runs to 14 residues. V was trimmed by 5 bases and J by 0 bases, leaving 11 bases between them. CDR1 and CDR2 (germline): MNHEY, SMNVEV (reference sequence). The CDR3 loop is CASSVASVSYEQYF. The CDR3 DNA reads TGTGCCAGCAGTGTAGCTTCTGTCTCCTACGAGCAGTACTTC.